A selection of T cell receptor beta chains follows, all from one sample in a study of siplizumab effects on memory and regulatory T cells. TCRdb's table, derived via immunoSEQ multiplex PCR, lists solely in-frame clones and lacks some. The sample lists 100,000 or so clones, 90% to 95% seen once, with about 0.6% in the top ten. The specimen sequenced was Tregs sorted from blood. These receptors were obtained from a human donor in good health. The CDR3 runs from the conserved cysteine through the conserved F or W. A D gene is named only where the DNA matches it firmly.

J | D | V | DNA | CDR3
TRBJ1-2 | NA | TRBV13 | TGTGCCAGCAGCTTAGTGAATTCCATCTATGGCTACACCTTC | CASSLVNSIYGYTF
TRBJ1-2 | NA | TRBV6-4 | TGTGCCAGCAGTGCTTTTCAAAACTATGGCTACACCTTC | CASSAFQNYGYTF
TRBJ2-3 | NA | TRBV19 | TGTGCCACCTCGGACAGAGGAACAGATACGCAGTATTTT | CATSDRGTDTQYF
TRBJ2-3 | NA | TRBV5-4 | TGTGCCAGCAGCCAGACAGCTTTTCCGGATACGCAGTATTTT | CASSQTAFPDTQYF
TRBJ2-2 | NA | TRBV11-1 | TGTGCCAGCGGAAGGTTCTCTCCCTCCGGGGAGCTGTTTTTT | CASGRFSPSGELFF
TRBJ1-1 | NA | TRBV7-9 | TGTGCCAGCAGCTTGAGCCAGGTGATATCCACTGAAGCTTTCTTT | CASSLSQVISTEAFF
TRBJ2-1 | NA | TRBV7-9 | TGTGCCAGCAGCCCTGGGACGGGGAATTACAATGAGCAGTTCTTC | CASSPGTGNYNEQFF
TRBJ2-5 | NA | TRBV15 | TGTGCCACCAGCAGAGATCGGGCAGAAGAGACCCAGTACTTC | CATSRDRAEETQYF
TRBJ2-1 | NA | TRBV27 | TGTGCCAGCAGAATGGGGGTTTTCAATGAGCAGTTCTTC | CASRMGVFNEQFF
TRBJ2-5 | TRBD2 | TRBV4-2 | TGTGCCAGCAGCCAGGGGACTAGCGGGTCCCAAGAGACCCAGTACTTC | CASSQGTSGSQETQYF